This T cell receptor beta chain originates from a study of regulatory T cells in long-lasting Graves disease (dated by TCRdb to about 2021). Background on the whole study: Patients with newly diagnosed Graves' disease had been on antithyroid drugs for under 3 months. This study used TCR sequencing and RNA sequencing of peripheral blood to compare persistent Graves' disease patients against newly diagnosed Graves' disease patients. The study was registered as a clinical trial and conducted in China. A total of 35 or so samples underwent TCR sequencing: about 13 from persistent and roughly 20 from newly diagnosed Graves' disease patients.

The library came from multiplex PCR. Sequencer: Illumina HiSeq 4000. CDR3 regions were amplified by Arm-PCR with iRepertoire HTBI primers to construct TCR beta libraries. Gel purification was performed on PCR products prior to sequencing. In the original analysis: Gene usage analysis of CDR3 amino acid clonotypes relied on the 55 to 80 TRBV and 12 to 15 TRBJ segments identified across samples. COPE and FqMerger were used to merge the filtered high-quality paired reads into contigs. Contigs were aligned with BLAST to IMGT TRBV, TRBD and TRBJ reference genes, and CDR3 was defined per IMGT. Any clonotype with a frequency above 0.1% was classified as a highly expanded clone. Repertoire diversity was measured by Shannon entropy, and V-J evenness by the Gini coefficient. A clonotype found in more than one individual was treated as public. TCRdb handled the public reads itself, with Q25 trimming in fastp and clone calling in MiXCR, and kept productive beta chains. Each CDR3 protein gets just one entry, which takes the most common genes and DNA from the rows behind it. TCRdb's processing, not the study's, gives the V and J calls here. The sample table contains 550,000 to 600,000 distinct CDR3 sequences; only one count was recorded for roughly 16% of them. The ten largest make up around 12% of the sample.

The CDR3 starts with the cysteine, ends with the phenylalanine, and has 14 residues. CDR3 DNA is the only sequence kept; it has 42 bases, read in frame from the first base. CDR1 is given as SGHVS and CDR2 as FQNEAQ, both from the germline V gene. V and J lose 0 bases and 6 bases, and a span of 9 bases separates them. Overall study results and their limits: Compared with newly diagnosed patients, patients with persistent Graves' disease had lower TCR Shannon entropy and fewer highly expanded clones, which suggests clonal expansion. Sequencing and analysis were restricted to the TCR beta chain. More public clonotypes were shared among persistent patients (2,741) than among newly diagnosed patients (roughly 1,000). Because the primary lesion, thyroid tissue, could not be accessed, the study looked at peripheral blood alone. Persistent disease showed preferential use of TRBV28, TRBJ1-2 and TRBJ2-5, whereas newly diagnosed disease favored TRBV20-1 and TRBJ2-1. The authors noted that the small sample size was a limitation that may lower accuracy.

According to the study, the label for this sample's time point signals: newly diagnosed GD, antithyroid drugs for less than 3 months. For both TCR sequencing and RNA sequencing, RNA was extracted from PBMCs in TRIzol. Graves' disease was diagnosed according to American Thyroid Association guidelines. The patients came from an endocrinology department in Xi'an, China. Each patient gave approximately 9.7 milliliters of peripheral blood, collected in an EDTA anticoagulant tube. Ficoll Paque Plus density gradient separation was used to isolate PBMCs, and no further T cell sorting was done. RNA quality was checked with an Agilent 2100 Bioanalyzer and agarose gel, and concentration with a NanoDrop 2000. For this clonotype: The antigen this receptor binds is unknown. Base qualities were left out, and no much larger clone turns up one base away.

These data also featured in a second study, about T cells in Graves' hyperthyroidism and ophthalmopathy. According to the second study: Graves' hyperthyroidism was defined as stable when no progression to ophthalmopathy occurred over 18 months of follow-up. Hyperthyroidism patients were aged 18 to 65 years and newly diagnosed, with disease duration of less than 2 months. Any patient with an uncontrolled infection, another autoimmune disease, pregnancy or lactation was excluded. Diagnoses relied on clinical symptoms, serum thyroxine and TRAb, thyroid ultrasound and orbital computed tomography. The TCR CDR3 was subjected to a first round of RT-PCR using the HTBI primer set and the Qiagen OneStep RT-PCR kit. Most expanded thyroid clonotypes (frequency above 0.001) were also detected in blood, a finding suggesting that blood repertoires may reflect thyroid immune responses. In cross-validation, a model built on a 13 V-J signature told ophthalmopathy apart from stable hyperthyroidism with 85% to 90% sensitivity and about 81% specificity, and in testing the same model reached 80%/75%. In validation, progression to ophthalmopathy was predicted by the model with 70.59% sensitivity and just over 72% specificity, a median of approximately 6.5 months before onset. A discovery cohort of about 96 patients, 43 with Graves' ophthalmopathy and approximately 55 with stable Graves' hyperthyroidism, was used to find distinguishing TCR V-J signatures. Prospective prediction of ophthalmopathy was tested in an independent validation cohort consisting of 18 to 20 hyperthyroidism patients and approximately 16 patients who later progressed to ophthalmopathy. For training and testing, the approximately 97 patients in the discovery cohort were randomly divided in a 7:3 ratio. In addition, the study compared T-cell repertoires in thyroid tissue and in blood from about 6 Graves' hyperthyroidism patients. After blood sampling, hyperthyroidism patients were treated with methimazole at a starting dose of 30 mg daily, and ophthalmopathy patients were treated with high-dose intravenous methylprednisolone. The libraries were constructed in a second round of multiplex PCR and then size-selected and purified. Sequencing of the libraries was done on an Illumina HiSeq2000 using paired-end 100 bp reads. SOAPnuke was used to process the raw data, removing reads that contained adapters or uncalled bases, had a mean Phred below 15, or lacked an exact match to the constant primer or identifier. COPE v1.2.5 was used to merge the high-quality paired reads, and each unique nucleotide sequence was defined as a clonotype. MiTCR v1.1 was used to align the clonotypes against IMGT TRBV, TRBD and TRBJ reference segments. The analysis was restricted to V-J combinations with a frequency above 0.0001, which together covered 99.2% of the repertoires. A TCS score was defined as the ratio of F50 (clonal expansion) to E x V (chaos), with BLOSUM62-based TCRdist applied between CDR3 peptides within each V-J. Welch's t-statistics and random forest reduced fewer than 550 V-J features to roughly 13, which were used in a naive Bayes classifier (R e1071). Sample size was not statistically predetermined, and blinding of investigators to group allocation was not performed. The paper reports TCR Vbeta CDR3 sequencing of some 140 peripheral blood samples: around 41 ophthalmopathy, fewer than 85 hyperthyroidism and approximately 17 progressor patients.

This material consisted of peripheral blood mononuclear cells (PBMCs), taken at new diagnosis, from a patient treated with antithyroid drugs. The chain links TRBV7-8 with TRBJ2-1; the D segment might be TRBD1 or TRBD2, since each matches 5 bases. The sequence was collected from a man aged 18 to 35 with Graves disease. Donor details come from another sample of the same person, matched by shared clones. The sequence in DNA is TGTGCCAGCAGCTTAGCCGGGGCGAGCAATGAGCAGTTCTTC. It is translated as CASSLAGASNEQFF.